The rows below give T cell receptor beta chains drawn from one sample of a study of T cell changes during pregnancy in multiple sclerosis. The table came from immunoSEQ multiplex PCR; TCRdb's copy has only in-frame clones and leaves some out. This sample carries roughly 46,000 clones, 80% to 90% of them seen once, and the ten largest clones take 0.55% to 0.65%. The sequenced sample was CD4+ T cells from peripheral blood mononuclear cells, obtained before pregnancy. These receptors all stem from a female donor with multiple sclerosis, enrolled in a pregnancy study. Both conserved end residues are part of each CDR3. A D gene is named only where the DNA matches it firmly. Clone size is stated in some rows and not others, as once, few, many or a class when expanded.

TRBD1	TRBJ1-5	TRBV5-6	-	CASSLSEGRGPGQPQHF	TGTGCCAGCAGCTTGTCCGAGGGCAGGGGGCCCGGTCAGCCCCAGCATTTT
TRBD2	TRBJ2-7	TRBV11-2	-	CASSLATLAGSAYEQYF	TGTGCCAGCAGCTTAGCCACACTAGCGGGGTCCGCCTACGAGCAGTACTTC
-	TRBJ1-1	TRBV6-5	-	CASSYSMALNTEAFF	TGTGCCAGCAGTTACTCGATGGCCCTGAACACTGAAGCTTTCTTT
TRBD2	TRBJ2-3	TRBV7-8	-	CASSSGTSGRTDTQYF	TGTGCCAGCAGCTCCGGGACTAGCGGTCGCACAGATACGCAGTATTTT
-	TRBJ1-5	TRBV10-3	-	CAISERHDSLGQPQHF	TGTGCCATCAGTGAGCGCCACGATTCCCTCGGTCAGCCCCAGCATTTT
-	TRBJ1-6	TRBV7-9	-	CASRLYTDNSPLHF	TGTGCCAGCAGACTCTACACAGATAATTCACCCCTCCACTTT
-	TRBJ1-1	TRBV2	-	CASSETRLMNTEAFF	TGTGCCAGCAGTGAAACCAGACTAATGAACACTGAAGCTTTCTTT
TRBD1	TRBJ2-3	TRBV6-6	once	CASRSRDRGRDTQYF	TGTGCCAGCAGGTCCCGGGACAGGGGGCGAGATACGCAGTATTTT
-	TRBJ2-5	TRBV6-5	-	CASSRLDRRETQYF	TGTGCCAGCAGCCGATTAGACAGGCGGGAGACCCAGTACTTC
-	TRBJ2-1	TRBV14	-	CASSQDVGRYEQFF	TGTGCCAGCAGCCAAGATGTTGGGAGGTATGAGCAGTTCTTC
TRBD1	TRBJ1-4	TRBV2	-	CASRVSGTGVEKLFF	TGTGCCAGCAGGGTCTCCGGGACAGGGGTTGAAAAACTGTTTTTT
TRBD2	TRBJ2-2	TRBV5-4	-	CASSPHTGGNTGELFF	TGTGCCAGCAGCCCCCACACGGGAGGCAACACCGGGGAGCTGTTTTTT
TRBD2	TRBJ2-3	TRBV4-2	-	CASSQASGSGTDTQYF	TGTGCCAGCAGCCAGGCGAGCGGGAGTGGGACAGATACGCAGTATTTT
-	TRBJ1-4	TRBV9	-	CASSSAAGGEKLFF	TGTGCCAGCAGCTCAGCGGCGGGGGGTGAAAAACTGTTTTTT
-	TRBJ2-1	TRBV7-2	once	CASSLDQGRNEQFF	TGTGCCAGCAGCTTAGACCAGGGGCGCAATGAGCAGTTCTTC
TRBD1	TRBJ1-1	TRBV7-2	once	CASSSDRVKAFF	TGTGCCAGCAGCTCGGACAGGGTTAAAGCTTTCTTT
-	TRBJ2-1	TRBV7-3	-	CASSLIPGRQLIYNEQFF	TGTGCCAGCAGCTTAATTCCAGGGAGGCAGCTGATCTACAATGAGCAGTTCTTC
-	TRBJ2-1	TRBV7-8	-	CASRPERVNYNEQFF	TGTGCCAGCAGACCGGAGCGAGTTAATTACAATGAGCAGTTCTTC
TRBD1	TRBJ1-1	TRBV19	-	CASRDSFTEAFF	TGTGCCAGTCGGGACAGCTTCACTGAAGCTTTCTTT
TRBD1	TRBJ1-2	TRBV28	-	CASSTGQGVSYGYTF	TGTGCCAGCAGCACCGGACAGGGGGTTTCCTATGGCTACACCTTC
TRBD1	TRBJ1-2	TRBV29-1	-	CSVEDLGQGWNGYTF	TGCAGCGTTGAAGATCTGGGACAGGGGTGGAATGGCTACACCTTC
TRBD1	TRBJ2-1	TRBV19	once	CASSTLNRGLNEQFF	TGTGCCAGTAGTACCTTGAACAGGGGTTTGAATGAGCAGTTCTTC
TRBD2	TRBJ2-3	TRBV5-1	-	CASSYSGGDTDTQYF	TGCGCCAGCAGCTATAGCGGGGGGGATACAGATACGCAGTATTTT